Shown below are 29 T cell receptor beta chains from a single sample sequenced in a study of CD4 T cells in relation to SARS-CoV-2 and coronaviruses. Only in-frame clones appear in the TCRdb table, and some are missing; sequencing was by immunoSEQ multiplex PCR. In the table there are 30,000 to 45,000 clones, approximately 88% of which are singletons. Sample: memory CD4+ T cells from PBMCs. The receptor source for this set is an adult with COVID-19.

Of note for this clone: Compared with germline, one end of the junction differs, possibly owing to a read error. The rearrangement joins TRBV5-1 to TRBJ2-4; the match to TRBD1 covers 7 bases. The germline gives CDR1 SGHRS, CDR2 YFSETQ. CDR3 length: 10 residues. The CDR3 reads CASSHDRVVF. CDR3 in DNA: TGCGCCAGCAGCCATGACAGGGTGGTCTTC.

The genes are TRBV7-8 and TRBJ2-7; D perhaps matches TRBD2 (5 bases). V was pared by 5 bases and J by 5 bases, with 19 bases between. CDR3 length: 15 amino acids. Germline V lookup: CDR1 SGHVS, CDR2 FQNEAQ. The CDR3 is CASSLSLGAIHEQYF. CDR3 bases: TGTGCCAGCAGCCTATCTTTGGGAGCTATCCACGAGCAGTACTTC. Complete variable domain (other parts from reference TRBV7-8 and TRBJ2-7): GAGVSQSPRYKVAKRGQDVALRCDPISGHVSLFWYQQALGQGPEFLTYFQNEAQLDKSGLPSDRFFAERPEGSVSTLKIQRTQQEDSAVYLCASSLSLGAIHEQYFGPGTRLTVT.

This chain joins TRBV6-2 or TRBV6-3 and TRBJ1-2; D is perhaps TRBD1 (6 bases). This CDR3 has 15 residues. Germline loops: CDR1 MNHEY, CDR2 SVGEGT. V was trimmed by 4 bases and J by 4 bases, leaving 16 bases between them. The DNA for the CDR3 is TGTGCCAGCAGTTCCCACACGGGGGGCGCCTATGGCTACACCTTC. Residues: CASSSHTGGAYGYTF.

The V gene is TRBV6-5, the J gene TRBJ2-7, with D perhaps matching TRBD1 (6 bases). The length of the CDR3 is 14 residues. Germline V CDR1 and CDR2: MNHEY, SVGAGI. Trimming removed 2 bases at V and 2 bases at J, with 10 bases between. Written as DNA, the CDR3 is TGTGCCAGCAGTTACGTGGGACAAGCCTACGAGCAGTACTTC. This encodes CASSYVGQAYEQYF.

The chain is built from TRBV15 and TRBJ2-3; 8 bases match TRBD2. CDR1 LNHNV and CDR2 YYDKDF come from the germline V gene (reference sequence). The V segment lost 8 bases and the J segment 0 bases; nucleotides outside the gene matches: 7. This CDR3 spans 15 amino acids. For the CDR3, the DNA is TGTGCCACCGGACGGGGGGGCCCAAGCACAGATACGCAGTATTTT. This codes for CATGRGGPSTDTQYF.

The gene calls are TRBV4-3 and TRBJ1-3; D not certain. Trimming took off 8 bases at V and 0 bases at J, with 20 bases between the two ends. The CDR3 is 17 amino acids. The germline V gene has CDR1 LGHNA and CDR2 YSLEER. In DNA form, the CDR3 reads TGCGCCAGCGGCTTCACCTTCAGTTCCCTCTCTGGAAACACCATATATTTT. This gives the protein CASGFTFSSLSGNTIYF.

The rearrangement uses TRBV12-3 or TRBV12-4 and TRBJ1-2; no clear D gene. This CDR3 comprises 13 residues. V lost 5 bases to trimming and J lost 7 bases, with 14 bases between them. CDR3 loop: CASSTRSQFGYTF. The CDR3 DNA reads as TGTGCCAGCAGTACAAGGTCCCAGTTTGGCTACACCTTC.

The genes are TRBV19 and TRBJ2-1, with 9 nucleotides matching TRBD2. Germline CDR1 is LNHDA and CDR2 is SQIVND (reference sequence). CDR3 length: 16 residues. V was clipped by 5 bases and J by 6 bases; unmatched bases: 11. CDR3 in DNA: TGTGCCAGTAGTTATCTAGCGGGGCCGGAGGGCAATGAGCAGTTCTTC. Encoded protein: CASSYLAGPEGNEQFF.

V is TRBV7-8 and J is TRBJ2-5, with TRBD2 matching over 11 bases. This CDR3 comprises 18 residues. V gave up 5 bases and J gave up 5 bases; unmatched junction bases: 16. Germline CDR1 is SGHVS and CDR2 is FQNEAQ. The CDR3 DNA is TGTGCCAGCAGCCAAAATGGGAATAGCGGGGGGGCCGATGAGACCCAGTACTTC. It encodes CASSQNGNSGGADETQYF.

The chain is built from TRBV3-1 (or the pseudogene TRBV3-2) and TRBJ1-6; 8 bases map to TRBD1. CDR3 length: 16 residues. Germline CDR1 is LGHDT and CDR2 is YNNKEL (reference sequence). V lost 1 base, J lost 9 bases, and 8 bases stayed unmatched. The CDR3 DNA follows: TGTGCCAGCAGCCAAGTGATGGCAGGGGGCATTTCACCCCTCCACTTT. Translated, it gives CASSQVMAGGISPLHF.

This sequence joins TRBV7-2 and TRBJ1-6; D possibly corresponds to TRBD1 (5 bases). Germline V gives CDR1 SGHTA, CDR2 FQGNSA. This CDR3 is built from 16 residues. V was trimmed by 0 bases and J by 7 bases, leaving 13 bases between them. As DNA, the CDR3 is TGTGCCAGCAGCTTAGCCATCGACAGATACAATTCACCCCTCCACTTT. Its translation: CASSLAIDRYNSPLHF.

The CDR3 DNA is TGCGCCAGCAGCATTACCGGGACAGGAATTGGAAACACCATATATTTT. Its protein is CASSITGTGIGNTIYF. The rearrangement joins TRBV5-1 to TRBJ1-3; 8 nucleotides match TRBD1. V gave up 4 bases and J gave up 3 bases; unmatched junction bases: 9. Germline CDR1 is SGHRS and CDR2 is YFSETQ. This CDR3 has 16 amino acids.

This clone showed up just a few times. The rearrangement joins TRBV3-1 (or the pseudogene TRBV3-2) to TRBJ2-2; 14 nucleotides align to TRBD2. After removal of 1 base from V and 4 bases from J, the junction contained 11 bases not matched to a gene. Germline V gene sequence: CDR1 LGHDT, CDR2 YNNKEL (reference sequence). The length of the CDR3 is 20 residues. CDR3 coding DNA: TGTGCCAGCAGCCAAGGAAAGACTAGCGGGGGGGCCTGGGGCACCGGGGAGCTGTTTTTT. This encodes CASSQGKTSGGAWGTGELFF.

CDR3 loop: CASSFQGWGDEQFF. CDR3 DNA: TGTGCCAGCAGTTTCCAGGGGTGGGGGGATGAGCAGTTCTTC. This chain uses TRBV27 with TRBJ2-1; D is possibly TRBD1 or TRBD2 (6 bases each). V lost 3 bases and J lost 8, with 14 bases in between. The CDR3 is 14 amino acids. Germline lookup yields CDR1 MNHEY and CDR2 SMNVEV (reference sequence).

Here the CDR3 DNA reads TGTGCCAGCAATAAGGGACAGGGGAACACCGGGGAGCTGTTTTTT. Translating gives CASNKGQGNTGELFF. J is TRBJ2-2 and V is TRBV6-5, with 9 bases identical to TRBD1. With V trimmed by 7 bases and J by 1 base, 4 bases remained unmatched. This CDR3 is 15 amino acids long. The germline V gene has CDR1 MNHEY and CDR2 SVGAGI.

The gene calls are TRBV20-1 and TRBJ1-2; 8 bases map to TRBD1. After removal of 3 bases from V and 8 bases from J, the junction contained 5 bases not matched to a gene. Germline V gives CDR1 DFQATT, CDR2 SNEGSKA (reference sequence). CDR3 length: 12 residues. CDR3 nucleotide sequence: TGCAGTGCTAGTTTCAGGGGGCAAGGCTACACCTTC. This gives the protein CSASFRGQGYTF.

The J gene is TRBJ2-2, the V gene TRBV7-2, with 9 positions matching TRBD2. This CDR3 contains 12 residues. Germline CDR1 and CDR2: SGHTA and FQGNSA. CDR3 protein: CAGGGAGRELFF. Written as DNA, the CDR3 is TGTGCAGGCGGGGGGGCCGGCCGGGAGCTGTTTTTT.

Of note for this clone: Its ends do not fully match the called genes, so a read error is possible. The V call is TRBV5-1, the J call TRBJ2-4, with 8 nucleotides matching TRBD2. CDR1 is SGHRS and CDR2 is YFSETQ in the germline V gene. The CDR3 sequence is 14 residues long. In nucleotides, the CDR3 is TGCGCCAGCAGTTTGGATAGCGGGGAAAACATTCAGTACTTC. Protein: CASSLDSGENIQYF.

CDR3: CASSIGRKTTNEKLFF. The CDR3 DNA reads TGTGCCAGCAGCATCGGACGGAAAACAACTAATGAAAAACTGTTTTTT. V is TRBV11-2 and J is TRBJ1-4; D is unresolved. This CDR3 is built from 16 residues. Germline V gene sequence: CDR1 SGHAT, CDR2 FQNNGV. V was trimmed by 5 bases and J by 0 bases, leaving 13 bases between them.

The rearrangement links TRBV11-2 to TRBJ2-7; tentative D call: TRBD2 (7 bases). CDR1 and CDR2 (germline): SGHAT, FQNNGV. The CDR3 contains 13 residues. V was cut by 6 bases and J by 4 bases, with 13 bases left in between. The CDR3 DNA reads as TGTGCCAGCAGGGGGGGGGCTATATACGAGCAGTACTTC. As protein: CASRGGAIYEQYF.

This clone was counted a single time. The rearrangement uses TRBV5-1 and TRBJ1-2; D remains ambiguous. In germline, CDR1 is SGHRS, CDR2 YFSETQ. Trimming took off 0 bases at V and 3 bases at J, with 12 bases between the two ends. The CDR3 sequence is 15 residues long. Written as DNA, the CDR3 is TGCGCCAGCAGCTTGGTTGGAGGGCCGGACTATGGCTACACCTTC. Its translation: CASSLVGGPDYGYTF.

This chain uses TRBV11-2 with TRBJ1-6; D gene uncertain. Germline V gene data show CDR1 as SGHAT and CDR2 as FQNNGV. The CDR3 covers 14 residues. V shed 2 bases and J shed 5 bases, with 7 bases lying between them. The CDR3 DNA sequence: TGTGCCAGCAGCTTACCGGGGAATAATTCACCCCTCCACTTT. Amino acid sequence: CASSLPGNNSPLHF. Full variable domain (outside the CDR3, taken from reference TRBV11-2 and TRBJ1-6): EAGVAQSPRYKIIEKRQSVAFWCNPISGHATLYWYQQILGQGPKLLIQFQNNGVVDDSQLPKDRFSAERLKGVDSTLKIQPAKLEDSAVYLCASSLPGNNSPLHFGNGTRLTVT.

V usage is TRBV3-1 (or the pseudogene TRBV3-2) and J usage is TRBJ2-1, with 11 bases matching TRBD2. Losses at the gene ends were 1 base for V and 15 bases for J; bases not matched to a gene: 5. Germline V gene sequence: CDR1 LGHDT, CDR2 YNNKEL (reference sequence). The CDR3 length is 13 residues. CDR3 in amino acids: CASSQGSGGAWFF. CDR3 nucleotide sequence: TGTGCCAGCAGCCAAGGTAGCGGGGGGGCCTGGTTCTTC.

The chain couples TRBV7-2 to TRBJ2-5; D remains ambiguous. Germline-derived CDR1 and CDR2 are SGHTA and FQGNSA. This CDR3 is 13 amino acids long. Trimming cost V 1 base and J 2 bases, with 5 bases left between them. CDR3 region: CASSLVVQETQYF. DNA of the CDR3: TGTGCCAGCAGCTTAGTGGTTCAAGAGACCCAGTACTTC. The full variable domain, rest sourced from reference TRBV7-2 and TRBJ2-5, is GAGVSQSPSNKVTEKGKDVELRCDPISGHTALYWYRQSLGQGLEFLIYFQGNSAPDKSGLPSDRFSAERTGGSVSTLTIQRTQQEDSAVYLCASSLVVQETQYFGPGTRLLVL.

The rearrangement links TRBV14 to TRBJ2-2, with a tentative D call TRBD2 (6 bases). Trimming shortened V by 4 bases and J by 4 bases, and 13 bases separated the two germline ends. The germline V gene encodes CDR1 SGHDN and CDR2 FVKESK. The CDR3 is 15 residues long. CDR3 sequence: CASSPDLLATGELFF. In DNA form, the CDR3 reads TGTGCCAGCAGCCCTGACCTACTAGCCACCGGGGAGCTGTTTTTT.

The V and J genes are TRBV7-2 and TRBJ2-1, with 7 bases fitting TRBD2. This CDR3 comprises 17 residues. Germline V gene data show CDR1 as SGHTA and CDR2 as FQGNSA. The ends lost 1 base at V and 6 bases at J; junction bases unmatched: 12. The CDR3 protein is CASSLGRARTRSNEQFF. The CDR3 nucleotides are TGTGCCAGCAGCTTAGGCCGGGCCCGGACTAGGTCCAATGAGCAGTTCTTC.

V is TRBV6-5 and J is TRBJ2-1, with D perhaps matching TRBD1 or TRBD2 (5 bases each). Germline CDR1 MNHEY, CDR2 SVGAGI. V lost 7 bases, J lost 0 bases, and 13 bases lay in between. The CDR3 is 15 amino acids. The CDR3 nucleotides are TGTGCCAGCAAGGCCGAGGGGAGCTCCTACAATGAGCAGTTCTTC. It yields the protein CASKAEGSSYNEQFF.

The chain employs TRBV3-1 (or the pseudogene TRBV3-2) and TRBJ1-2; 9 bases are a match to TRBD1. V shed 0 bases, J shed 5 bases, and the junction held 13 bases outside the gene matches. The CDR3 runs to 18 residues. Germline CDR1 is LGHDT and CDR2 is YNNKEL (reference sequence). The CDR3 DNA follows: TGTGCCAGCAGCCAAGATGGGACAGGGTCAAGGAGGGTGTATGGCTACACCTTC. Translation gives CASSQDGTGSRRVYGYTF.

This clone has only a few counts. The chain is built from TRBV10-3 and TRBJ1-2, with TRBD1 as a possible D gene (6 bases). Trimming shortened V by 6 bases and J by 0 bases, and 14 bases separated the two germline ends. Per germline, CDR1 ENHRY and CDR2 SYGVKD. The CDR3 spans 15 residues. The CDR3 loop is CAIRAGTITNYGYTF. CDR3 in DNA: TGTGCCATCAGGGCCGGGACAATCACTAACTATGGCTACACCTTC.